This T cell receptor (beta chain) derives from a study of blood T cell repertoires in COVID-19. Background on the study: Acute and convalescent COVID-19 specimens originated in the United States, Italy and Spain.

The CDR3 is 14 residues long. The repertoire was sequenced with immunoSEQ multiplex PCR; TCRdb's copy has only in-frame clones and lacks some. The sample lists 80,000 to 100,000 clones; 80% to 90% were seen once. The clonotype comes from a man aged 50 to 60 with COVID-19, enrolled during active disease. Material: peripheral blood. The rearrangement joins TRBV21-1 to TRBJ2-7; the D call TRBD1 from the table was never checked on the DNA. TRBV21-1 has pseudogene status. The CDR3 reads CASNWTEPSYEQYF. DNA for the CDR3: TGTGCCAGCAACTGGACAGAGCCCTCCTACGAGCAGTACTTC.